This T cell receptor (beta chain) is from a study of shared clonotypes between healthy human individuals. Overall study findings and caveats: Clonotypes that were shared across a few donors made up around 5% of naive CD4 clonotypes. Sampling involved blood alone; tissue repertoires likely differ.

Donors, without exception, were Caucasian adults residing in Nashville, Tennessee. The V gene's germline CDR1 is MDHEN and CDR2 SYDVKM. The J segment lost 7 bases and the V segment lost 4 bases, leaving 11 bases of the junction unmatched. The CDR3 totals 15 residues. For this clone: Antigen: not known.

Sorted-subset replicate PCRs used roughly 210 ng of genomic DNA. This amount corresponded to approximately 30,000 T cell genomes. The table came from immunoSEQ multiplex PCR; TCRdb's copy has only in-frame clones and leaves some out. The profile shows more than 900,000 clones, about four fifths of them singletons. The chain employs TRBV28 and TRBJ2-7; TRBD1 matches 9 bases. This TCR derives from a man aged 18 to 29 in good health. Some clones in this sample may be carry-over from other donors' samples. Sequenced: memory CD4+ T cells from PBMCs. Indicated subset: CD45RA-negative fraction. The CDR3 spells CASSSPGQGLREQYF. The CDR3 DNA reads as TGTGCCAGCAGTTCCCCGGGACAGGGACTACGGGAGCAGTACTTC.